The count of the clone carrying this TCR beta chain is one. Its antigen is as yet unknown. Repertoires were generated with immunoSEQ multiplex PCR, while TCRdb's copy carries only in-frame clones and drops some. Of about 100,000 clones in the sample, more than 85% are singletons; the top ten hold about 2.6%. The CDR3 has 12 amino acids. The V and J ends lost 3 bases and 4 bases respectively, with 7 bases between them. Germline V gene lookup returns CDR1 GTSNPN and CDR2 SVGIG (reference sequence). This sample was taken from a study of siplizumab effects on memory and regulatory T cells. Notes on the study in general: Siplizumab brought about a significant reduction in alloreactive sequences traceable to unstimulated CD4+ memory cells. Roughly 75-96% of proliferating CD4+ or CD8+ clones lacked a naive or memory phenotype that could be assigned.

The sequence was collected from a human donor in good health. Some clones in this sample may be carry-over from other donors' samples. Material: CD4+ T cells sorted from blood. The V and J genes are TRBV30 and TRBJ2-4; D not certain. The CDR3 nucleotides read TGTGCCTGGAGGCCACAAAAAAACATTCAGTACTTC. It translates to CAWRPQKNIQYF. The variable domain in full, with the rest retrieved from reference TRBV30 and TRBJ2-4, is SQTIHQWPATLVQPVGSPLSLECTVEGTSNPNLYWYRQAAGRGLQLLFYSVGIGQISSEVPQNLSASRPQDRQFILSSKKLLLSDSGFYLCAWRPQKNIQYFGAGTRLSVL.